This entry lists 30 T cell receptor beta chains sequenced from one sample in a study of blood T cell repertoires in COVID-19. Method: immunoSEQ multiplex PCR; TCRdb's copy keeps in-frame clones and lacks some. This sample has 200,000 to 250,000 clones, with roughly four fifths found just once. Sequenced sample: peripheral blood. The receptors were gathered from a woman older than 75 with COVID-19, enrolled during active disease.

The chain has TRBV19 and TRBJ1-5; D possibly corresponds to TRBD1 (5 bases). The CDR3 sequence is 15 residues long. The germline gives CDR1 LNHDA, CDR2 SQIVND (reference sequence). V lost 2 bases, J lost 6 bases, and 14 bases lay in between. CDR3 loop: CASSIQGIQGQPQHF. The CDR3 nucleotides are TGTGCCAGTAGTATACAAGGAATCCAGGGTCAGCCCCAGCATTTT. The complete variable domain, with remaining parts taken from reference TRBV19 and TRBJ1-5, reads DGGITQSPKYLFRKEGQNVTLSCEQNLNHDAMYWYRQDPGQGLRLIYYSQIVNDFQKGDIAEGYSVSREKKESFPLTVTSAQKNPTAFYLCASSIQGIQGQPQHFGDGTRLSIL.

This clone has only one observation. CDR3 in DNA: TGTGCCAGCTCAACAGGAACTTCACCCCTCCACTTT. It yields the protein CASSTGTSPLHF. The V and J genes are TRBV18 and TRBJ1-6; a possible D gene is TRBD1 (5 bases). Trimming took off 5 bases at V and 9 bases at J, with 8 bases between the two ends. Germline V gene lookup returns CDR1 KGHSH and CDR2 LQKENI. The CDR3 has 12 amino acids.

The chain has TRBV10-2 and TRBJ1-1; 11 bases fit TRBD1. CDR3 length equals 13 residues. CDR1 WSHSY and CDR2 SAAADI come from the germline V gene. After removal of 7 bases from V and 5 bases from J, the junction contained 3 bases not matched to a gene. The CDR3 spells CASKGQGVTEAFF. CDR3 DNA: TGCGCCAGCAAGGGACAGGGGGTAACTGAAGCTTTCTTT.

The genes are TRBV15 and TRBJ1-5; TRBD1 might be the D (6 bases). Trimming took off 0 bases at V and 9 bases at J, with 27 bases between the two ends. CDR3 length: 19 residues. Germline V gene lookup returns CDR1 LNHNV and CDR2 YYDKDF (reference sequence). CDR3: CATSRDSPNTGTLPRPQHF. The CDR3 DNA follows: TGTGCCACCAGCAGAGATTCCCCCAATACCGGGACACTCCCCCGGCCCCAGCATTTT. The variable domain in full, with the rest retrieved from reference TRBV15 and TRBJ1-5, is DAMVIQNPRYQVTQFGKPVTLSCSQTLNHNVMYWYQQKSSQAPKLLFHYYDKDFNNEADTPDNFQSRRPNTSFCFLDIRSPGLGDTAMYLCATSRDSPNTGTLPRPQHFGDGTRLSIL.

Regarding this clone: Other DNA sequences in this sample translate to the same CDR3. The CDR3 DNA reads as TGCGCCAGCAGCTTGAGTGGGGGGACTAATGAAAAACTGTTTTTT. This sequence encodes CASSLSGGTNEKLFF. This chain links TRBV5-1 with TRBJ1-4; perhaps TRBD1 as D (5 bases). Between the trimmed V and J ends, which lost 1 base and 2 bases, there was a span of 9 bases. The CDR3 is 15 amino acids. Germline V gives CDR1 SGHRS, CDR2 YFSETQ.

V usage is TRBV5-8 and J usage is TRBJ2-3; no firm D call. CDR3 length: 13 amino acids. Trimming cost V 6 bases and J 3 bases, with 11 bases left between them. Germline loops: CDR1 SGHTS, CDR2 YDEGEE. The CDR3 sequence is CASTSELTDTQYF. The DNA for the CDR3 is TGTGCCAGCACCTCTGAACTTACAGATACGCAGTATTTT.

V gene TRBV4-2 combines with J gene TRBJ2-7; 12 bases agree with TRBD2. This CDR3 region has 18 residues. J gave up 3 bases and V 0 bases, and 9 bases lay outside the gene matches. In germline, CDR1 is LGHNA, CDR2 YNFKEQ. This CDR3 reads CASSQDIRLAGDLYEQYF. Written as DNA, the CDR3 is TGTGCCAGCAGCCAAGATATCCGACTAGCGGGAGATCTCTACGAGCAGTACTTC.

The chain is built from TRBV30 and TRBJ1-2; D perhaps matches TRBD1 (6 bases). V dropped 4 bases and J dropped 4 bases, with 10 bases sitting between them. The germline V gene encodes CDR1 GTSNPN and CDR2 SVGIG (reference sequence). This CDR3 has 12 residues. CDR3 loop: CAWTRTAYGYTF. CDR3 nucleotide sequence: TGTGCCTGGACCCGGACAGCCTATGGCTACACCTTC.

J is TRBJ1-5 and V is TRBV6-5, with TRBD1 identical over 9 bases. CDR1 is MNHEY, CDR2 SVGAGI, per germline. V lost 7 bases to trimming and J lost 5 bases; unmatched junction nucleotides: 6. The CDR3 runs to 14 residues. The CDR3 protein is CASIRTGEYQPQHF. DNA of the CDR3: TGTGCCAGCATTAGGACAGGGGAATATCAGCCCCAGCATTTT.

The rearrangement joins TRBV9 to TRBJ1-2, with 10 bases matching TRBD1. J gave up 9 bases and V 6 bases, and 8 bases lay outside the gene matches. Germline-derived CDR1 and CDR2 are SGDLS and YYNGEE. CDR3 length equals 13 residues. The CDR3 reads CASTPTGGVRYTF. The CDR3 region has the DNA TGTGCCAGCACCCCGACAGGGGGCGTTCGCTACACCTTC.

The V and J genes are TRBV6-1 and TRBJ2-2; TRBD2 aligns across 7 bases. The CDR3 consists of 18 residues. The germline gives CDR1 MNHNS, CDR2 SASEGT. Trimming at V came to 2 bases and at J to 12 bases, leaving 21 bases not matched to a gene. The CDR3 DNA sequence: TGTGCCAGCAGTGAAATTGAGGGTAGCGGGTTCCGCCGATCTAAGCTGTTTTTT. The encoded protein is CASSEIEGSGFRRSKLFF.

CDR3 loop: CASSLNPASNYGYTF. The CDR3 bases are TGCGCCAGCAGCTTGAACCCCGCGTCAAACTATGGCTACACCTTC. This chain joins TRBV5-1 and TRBJ1-2; D is unclear. The CDR3 is 15 residues long. The germline gives CDR1 SGHRS, CDR2 YFSETQ. Trimming stripped 1 base from V and 2 bases from J, with 12 bases between.

V gene TRBV30 combines with J gene TRBJ2-7, with 7 nucleotides matching TRBD2. Trimming removed 6 bases from V and 9 bases from J; junction bases left unmatched: 14. The CDR3 has 13 residues. Germline V gene lookup returns CDR1 GTSNPN and CDR2 SVGIG (reference sequence). CDR3 in DNA: TGTGCCTGCCCCTTAGTAGCCAGCGGGGTGCAGTACTTC. Protein: CACPLVASGVQYF. The complete variable domain, with remaining parts taken from reference TRBV30 and TRBJ2-7, reads SQTIHQWPATLVQPVGSPLSLECTVEGTSNPNLYWYRQAAGRGLQLLFYSVGIGQISSEVPQNLSASRPQDRQFILSSKKLLLSDSGFYLCACPLVASGVQYFGPGTRLTVT.

The chain joins TRBV7-2 to TRBJ2-3; TRBD2 aligns across 8 bases. This CDR3 spans 16 amino acids. Germline V gene data show CDR1 as SGHTA and CDR2 as FQGNSA. V dropped 1 base and J dropped 0; count of bases not matched to a gene: 3. CDR3 nucleotide sequence: TGTGCCAGCAGCTTAGGTAGCGGGGTGAGCACAGATACGCAGTATTTT. It yields the protein CASSLGSGVSTDTQYF.

The chain links TRBV6-2 or TRBV6-3 to TRBJ2-1; 9 bases are shared with TRBD1. Germline V gene sequence: CDR1 MNHEY, CDR2 SVGEGT. The CDR3 spans 17 residues. The junction had 7 bases not matched to a gene; V was cut back by 2 bases and J by 2 bases. The CDR3 here is CASSYPTGGQAYNEQFF. The CDR3 DNA sequence: TGTGCCAGCAGTTACCCAACAGGGGGCCAGGCCTACAATGAGCAGTTCTTC.

The chain has TRBV3-1 (or the pseudogene TRBV3-2) and TRBJ1-2; D is unresolved. V lost 4 bases to trimming and J lost 5 bases, with 8 bases between them. The germline gives CDR1 LGHDT, CDR2 YNNKEL (reference sequence). CDR3 length: 12 residues. The CDR3 DNA sequence: TGTGCCAGCAGCCTGGAGGGATATGGCTACACCTTC. Its protein is CASSLEGYGYTF.

The chain employs TRBV11-2 and TRBJ2-2; 8 bases match TRBD1. The J segment lost 7 bases and the V segment lost 6 bases, leaving 13 bases of the junction unmatched. Germline V gives CDR1 SGHAT, CDR2 FQNNGV. The CDR3 covers 16 residues. CDR3 DNA: TGTGCCAGCAGTGGAAGGGCAGGGGGCAATATCGGGGAGCTGTTTTTT. It codes for CASSGRAGGNIGELFF.

The V call is TRBV4-3, the J call TRBJ1-2; D possibly corresponds to TRBD1 (5 bases). Germline loops: CDR1 LGHNA, CDR2 YSLEER. V dropped 0 bases and J dropped 4 bases, with 15 bases sitting between them. This CDR3 has 16 amino acids. CDR3 residues: CASSQDFLQAGYGYTF. The CDR3 DNA follows: TGCGCCAGCAGCCAAGATTTCCTACAGGCCGGCTATGGCTACACCTTC.

The chain carries TRBV29-1 and TRBJ1-1, with D possibly matching TRBD1 (6 bases). Germline CDR1 and CDR2: SQVTM and ANQGSEA. CDR3 length equals 13 residues. Trimming cost V 5 bases and J 4 bases, with 14 bases left between them. The CDR3 DNA reads TGCAGCGTTAGGCAGGGGACGGGCACTGAAGCTTTCTTT. Translation gives CSVRQGTGTEAFF. Full variable domain (outside the CDR3, taken from reference TRBV29-1 and TRBJ1-1): SAVISQKPSRDICQRGTSLTIQCQVDSQVTMMFWYRQQPGQSLTLIATANQGSEATYESGFVIDKFPISRPNLTFSTLTVSNMSPEDSSIYLCSVRQGTGTEAFFGQGTRLTVV.

The chain joins TRBV7-2 to TRBJ1-6; TRBD1 matches at 7 bases. V shed 5 bases and J 0 bases; nucleotides not matched to a gene: 4. CDR1 and CDR2 (germline): SGHTA, FQGNSA. The CDR3 spans 16 residues. The CDR3 sequence is CASSARQGSYNSPLHF. CDR3 DNA sequence: TGTGCCAGCAGCGCCCGACAGGGCTCCTATAATTCACCCCTCCACTTT.

The CDR3 spells CASSVSSESYEQYF. The CDR3 DNA reads as TGTGCCAGCAGTGTTTCTAGCGAGTCCTACGAGCAGTACTTC. The V call is TRBV2, the J call TRBJ2-7; a possible D gene is TRBD2 (6 bases). The germline V gene encodes CDR1 SNHLY and CDR2 FYNNEI. CDR3 length: 14 residues. Trimming took off 4 bases at V and 1 base at J, with 11 bases between the two ends.

A single count supports this clone. This chain connects TRBV5-6 to TRBJ2-2; 8 bases match TRBD2. Unmatched junction bases numbered 3, after V lost 1 base and J lost 4 bases. The germline CDR1 and CDR2 sequences are SGHDT and YYEEEE. This CDR3 has 15 residues. The DNA for the CDR3 is TGTGCCAGCAGCTTGTTTGCGGGGGGCACCGGGGAGCTGTTTTTT. Residues: CASSLFAGGTGELFF.

The chain recombines TRBV19 with TRBJ1-5, with D possibly being TRBD1 (6 bases). V gave up 6 bases and J gave up 4 bases, with 22 bases separating them. Looked up from germline, CDR1 is LNHDA and CDR2 is SQIVND (reference sequence). The CDR3 covers 17 residues. The CDR3 sequence: CASSSQSTGTSNQPQHF. The CDR3 DNA reads as TGTGCCAGTAGCTCGCAATCGACAGGTACAAGTAATCAGCCCCAGCATTTT. The variable domain in full, with the rest retrieved from reference TRBV19 and TRBJ1-5, is DGGITQSPKYLFRKEGQNVTLSCEQNLNHDAMYWYRQDPGQGLRLIYYSQIVNDFQKGDIAEGYSVSREKKESFPLTVTSAQKNPTAFYLCASSSQSTGTSNQPQHFGDGTRLSIL.

The rearrangement links TRBV6-1 to TRBJ2-1, with 8 positions matching TRBD2. Trimming cost V 4 bases and J 4 bases; bases outside gene matches: 9. This CDR3 spans 16 amino acids. Germline V CDR1 and CDR2: MNHNS, SASEGT. DNA of the CDR3: TGTGCCAGCAGTGCTTCCGGGACTAGTCAATACAATGAGCAGTTCTTC. This translates into CASSASGTSQYNEQFF.

As DNA, the CDR3 is TGCAGCGTTGATGGAGGCTGGGAGGAAGCTTTCTTT. Translated: CSVDGGWEEAFF. The V call is TRBV29-1, the J call TRBJ1-1; D remains unclear. The CDR3 has 12 amino acids. Per the germline V gene, CDR1 is SQVTM and CDR2 is ANQGSEA. V was cut by 3 bases and J by 8 bases, with 13 bases left in between.

The rearrangement joins TRBV7-9 to TRBJ2-7, with 8 nucleotides matching TRBD2. This CDR3 has 14 amino acids. Germline CDR1 reads SEHNR; CDR2 reads FQNEAQ (reference sequence). After removal of 6 bases from V and 6 bases from J, the junction contained 10 bases not matched to a gene. CDR3 DNA: TGTGCCAGCAGTCGAGGACTAGCCGGAGGCGAGCAGTACTTC. Protein sequence: CASSRGLAGGEQYF.

This rearrangement joins TRBV5-1 to TRBJ2-3; tentative D call: TRBD2 (5 bases). The germline V gene encodes CDR1 SGHRS and CDR2 YFSETQ. There are 14 residues in the CDR3. V gave up 0 bases and J gave up 6 bases, with 11 bases separating them. CDR3 nucleotide sequence: TGCGCCAGCAGCTTGGCCACGACGGGGGATACGCAGTATTTT. It translates to CASSLATTGDTQYF.

V gene TRBV5-1 combines with J gene TRBJ1-2, with D uncertain. The V gene's germline CDR1 is SGHRS and CDR2 YFSETQ. The CDR3 covers 14 residues. With 2 bases removed from V and 4 bases from J, the gap between germline ends came to 12 bases. The CDR3 coding sequence is TGCGCCAGCAGCTTAGGCGGGCTCATCTATGGCTACACCTTC. It codes for CASSLGGLIYGYTF. The full variable domain, completed using reference TRBV5-1 and TRBJ1-2, is KAGVTQTPRYLIKTRGQQVTLSCSPISGHRSVSWYQQTPGQGLQFLFEYFSETQRNKGNFPGRFSGRQFSNSRSEMNVSTLELGDSALYLCASSLGGLIYGYTFGSGTRLTVV.

The chain combines TRBV24-1 with TRBJ2-2; 9 positions match TRBD2. Trimming cost V 11 bases and J 4 bases; bases outside gene matches: 7. This CDR3 region has 14 residues. Germline V CDR1 and CDR2: KGHDR, SFDVKD. CDR3 amino acids: CASRPSGITGELFF. CDR3 DNA sequence: TGTGCCAGCCGTCCTAGCGGGATCACCGGGGAGCTGTTTTTT.

The gene calls are TRBV29-1 and TRBJ2-7; TRBD2 matches at 7 bases. Germline values: CDR1 SQVTM, CDR2 ANQGSEA. V trimming: 4 bases; J trimming: 4 bases; junction bases outside the gene matches: 10. CDR3 size: 14 residues. As DNA, the CDR3 is TGCAGCGTTGTCCTTTGGGGAGGGCGTTACGAGCAGTACTTC. This gives the protein CSVVLWGGRYEQYF.